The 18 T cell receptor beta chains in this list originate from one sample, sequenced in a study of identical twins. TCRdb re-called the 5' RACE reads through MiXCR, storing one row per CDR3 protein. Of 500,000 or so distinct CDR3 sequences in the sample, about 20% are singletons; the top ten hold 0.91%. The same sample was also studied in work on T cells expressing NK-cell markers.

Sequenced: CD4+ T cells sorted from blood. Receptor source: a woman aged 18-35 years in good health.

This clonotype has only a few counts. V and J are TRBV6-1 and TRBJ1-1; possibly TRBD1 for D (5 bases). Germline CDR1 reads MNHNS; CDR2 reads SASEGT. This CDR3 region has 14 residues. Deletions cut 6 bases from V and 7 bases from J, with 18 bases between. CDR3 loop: CASRNLIGDGEAFF. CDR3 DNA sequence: TGTGCCAGCAGGAACCTAATAGGGGATGGTGAAGCTTTCTTT.

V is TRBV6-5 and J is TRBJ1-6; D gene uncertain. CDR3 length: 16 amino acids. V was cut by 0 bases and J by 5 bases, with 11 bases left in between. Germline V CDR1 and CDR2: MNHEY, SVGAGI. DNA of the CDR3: TGTGCCAGCAGTTACTCGGAAGGGTCGGATAATTCACCCCTCCACTTT. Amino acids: CASSYSEGSDNSPLHF.

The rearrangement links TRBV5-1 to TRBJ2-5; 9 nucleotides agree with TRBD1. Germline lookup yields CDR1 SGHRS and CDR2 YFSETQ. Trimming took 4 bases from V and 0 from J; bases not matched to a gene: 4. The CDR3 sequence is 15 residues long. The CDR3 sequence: CASSLGTGNQETQYF. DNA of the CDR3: TGCGCCAGCAGCCTAGGGACAGGGAACCAAGAGACCCAGTACTTC.

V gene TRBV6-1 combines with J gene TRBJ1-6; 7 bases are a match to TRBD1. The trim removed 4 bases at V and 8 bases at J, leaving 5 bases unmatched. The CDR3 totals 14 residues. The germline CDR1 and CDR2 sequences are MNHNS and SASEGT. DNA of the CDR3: TGTGCCAGCAGTGGACAGGGTGGCGATTCACCCCTCCACTTT. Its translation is CASSGQGGDSPLHF.

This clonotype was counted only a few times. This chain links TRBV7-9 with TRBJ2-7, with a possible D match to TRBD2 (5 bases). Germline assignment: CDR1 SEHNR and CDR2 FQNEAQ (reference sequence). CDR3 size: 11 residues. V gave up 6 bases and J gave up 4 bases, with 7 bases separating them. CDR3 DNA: TGTGCCAGCAGGGGAGAGTACGAGCAGTACTTC. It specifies CASRGEYEQYF.

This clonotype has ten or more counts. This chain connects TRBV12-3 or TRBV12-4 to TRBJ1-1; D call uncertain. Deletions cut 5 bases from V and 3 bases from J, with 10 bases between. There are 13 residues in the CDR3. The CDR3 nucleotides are TGTGCCAGCAGTCCCTACCGGTACACTGAAGCTTTCTTT. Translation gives CASSPYRYTEAFF.

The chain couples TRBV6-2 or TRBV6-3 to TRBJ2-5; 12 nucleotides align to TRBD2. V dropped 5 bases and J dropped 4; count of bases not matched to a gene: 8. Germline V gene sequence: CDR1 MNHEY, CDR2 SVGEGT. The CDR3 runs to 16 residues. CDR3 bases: TGTGCCAGCAGTAAGGCGACTAGCGGGAGAGGAGAGACCCAGTACTTC. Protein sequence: CASSKATSGRGETQYF.

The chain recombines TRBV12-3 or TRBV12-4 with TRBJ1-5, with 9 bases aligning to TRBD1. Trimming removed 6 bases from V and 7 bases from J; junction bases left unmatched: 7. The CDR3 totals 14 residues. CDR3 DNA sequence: TGTGCCAGCAGCCAGGGACAGGGCAGGCAGCCCCAGCATTTT. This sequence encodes CASSQGQGRQPQHF.

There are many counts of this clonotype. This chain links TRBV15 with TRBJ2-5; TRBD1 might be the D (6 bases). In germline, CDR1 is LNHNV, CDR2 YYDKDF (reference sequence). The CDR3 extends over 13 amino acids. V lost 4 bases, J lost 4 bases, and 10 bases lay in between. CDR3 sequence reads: CATSTLGGETQYF. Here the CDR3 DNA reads TGTGCCACCAGCACCTTAGGGGGAGAGACCCAGTACTTC.

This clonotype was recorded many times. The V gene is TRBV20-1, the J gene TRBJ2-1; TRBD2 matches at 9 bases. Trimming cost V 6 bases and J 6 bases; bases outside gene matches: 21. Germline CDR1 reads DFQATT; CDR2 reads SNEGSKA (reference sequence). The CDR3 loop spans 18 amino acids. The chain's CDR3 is CSAPLVLAGDTRGNEQFF. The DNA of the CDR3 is TGCAGTGCACCCCTCGTGTTAGCGGGGGACACGCGCGGCAATGAGCAGTTCTTC.

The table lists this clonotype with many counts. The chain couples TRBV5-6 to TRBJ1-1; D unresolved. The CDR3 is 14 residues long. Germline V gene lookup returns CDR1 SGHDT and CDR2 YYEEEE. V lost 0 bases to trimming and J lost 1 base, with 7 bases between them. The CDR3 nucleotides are TGTGCCAGCAGCTTGGAACACGGGAACACTGAAGCTTTCTTT. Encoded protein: CASSLEHGNTEAFF.

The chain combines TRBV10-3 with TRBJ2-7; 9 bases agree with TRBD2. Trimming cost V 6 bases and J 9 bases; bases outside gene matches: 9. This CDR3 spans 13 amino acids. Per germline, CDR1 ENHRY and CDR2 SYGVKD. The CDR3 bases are TGTGCCATCAGGACGACTAGCGGAAAGACGCAGTACTTC. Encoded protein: CAIRTTSGKTQYF.

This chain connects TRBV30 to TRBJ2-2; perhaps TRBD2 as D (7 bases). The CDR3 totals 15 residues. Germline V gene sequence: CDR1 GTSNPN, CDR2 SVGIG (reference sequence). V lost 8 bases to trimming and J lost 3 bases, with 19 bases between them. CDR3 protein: CAHFRGAPDTGELFF. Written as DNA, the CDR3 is TGTGCCCATTTTCGGGGGGCGCCGGACACCGGGGAGCTGTTTTTT.

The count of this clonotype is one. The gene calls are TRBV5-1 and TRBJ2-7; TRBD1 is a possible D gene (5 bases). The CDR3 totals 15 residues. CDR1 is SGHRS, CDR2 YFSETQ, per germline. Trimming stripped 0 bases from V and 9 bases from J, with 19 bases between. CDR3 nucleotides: TGCGCCAGCAGCTTGGAGGGCAGGGTGGCTTGGGTGCAGTACTTC. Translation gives CASSLEGRVAWVQYF.

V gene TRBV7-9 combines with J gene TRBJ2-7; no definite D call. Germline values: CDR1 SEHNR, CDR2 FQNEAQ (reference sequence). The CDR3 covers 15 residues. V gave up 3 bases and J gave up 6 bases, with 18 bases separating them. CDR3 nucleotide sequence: TGTGCCAGCAGCTTGGAAGTATTTTGGTCGGGCGAGCAGTACTTC. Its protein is CASSLEVFWSGEQYF.

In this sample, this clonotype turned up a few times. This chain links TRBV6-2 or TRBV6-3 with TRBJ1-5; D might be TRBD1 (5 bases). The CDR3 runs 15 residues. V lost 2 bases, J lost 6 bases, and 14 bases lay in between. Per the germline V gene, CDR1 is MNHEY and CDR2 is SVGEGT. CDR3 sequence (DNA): TGTGCCAGCAGTTACGGGAACCGGGGCGGTCAGCCCCAGCATTTT. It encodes CASSYGNRGGQPQHF.

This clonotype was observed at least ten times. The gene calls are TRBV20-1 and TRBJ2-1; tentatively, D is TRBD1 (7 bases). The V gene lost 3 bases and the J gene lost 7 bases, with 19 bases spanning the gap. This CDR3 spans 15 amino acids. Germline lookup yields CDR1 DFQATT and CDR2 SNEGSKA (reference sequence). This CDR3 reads CSARTPGGHGNEQFF. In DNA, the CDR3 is TGCAGTGCTAGGACTCCAGGGGGGCACGGGAATGAGCAGTTCTTC.

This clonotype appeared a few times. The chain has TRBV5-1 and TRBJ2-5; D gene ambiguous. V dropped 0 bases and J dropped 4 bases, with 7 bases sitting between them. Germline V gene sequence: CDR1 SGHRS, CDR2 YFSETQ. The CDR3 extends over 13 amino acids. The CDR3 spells CASSLAPGETQYF. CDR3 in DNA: TGCGCCAGCAGCTTGGCCCCAGGAGAGACCCAGTACTTC.